This record concerns one T cell receptor beta chain sequence. Its target is unknown. This entry belongs to a study of graft-versus-host responses after intestinal transplantation. CDR3 length equals 14 residues. Looked up from germline, CDR1 is MGHRA and CDR2 is YSYEKL. The assay was immunoSEQ multiplex PCR, and TCRdb's table has in-frame clones only and misses some. The table includes 90,000 to 130,000 clones, 90% to 95% detected once. The sample was unstimulated CD8+ T cells sorted from spleen or lymph node cells, taken before transplant. The chain recombines TRBV4-1 with TRBJ2-5; TRBD2 matches 7 bases. The J call is doubtful: the DNA matches TRBJ2-7 better. The receptor's source is a human donor who was the organ donor for an intestinal transplant. DNA for the CDR3: TGCGCCAGCAGCCAAGCAATTAGCGGGTACGAGCAGTACTTC. This gives the protein CASSQAISGYEQYF.